This TCR beta chain was retrieved from a study of cytomegalovirus exposure and HLA in healthy donors. Study-level background: The 550 to 800 first-cohort repertoires and the roughly 120 validation repertoires shared the same platform, a later analysis reported. Broader study findings: The study put 150 or so TCR beta chains on its list as cytomegalovirus-associated. Most TCR sequences were uncommon, yet certain public TCRs appeared in many donors.

The data were produced by immunoSEQ multiplex PCR, yet TCRdb's version contains in-frame clones alone and is incomplete. The table has roughly 240,000 clones, around nine tenths seen once. This CDR3 is built from 13 residues. V lost 1 base and J 4 bases, leaving 7 bases between the germline ends. The V gene's germline CDR1 is SGHRS and CDR2 YFSETQ. Comment on this clone: Its cognate antigen is unknown.

The chain employs TRBV5-1 and TRBJ2-3, with no clear D. This receptor was identified in a man aged 18 to 35 in good health and CMV-seronegative. Sequencing input: PBMCs. For the CDR3, the DNA is TGCGCCAGCAGCTTGATTTCGTCAGATACGCAGTATTTT. It encodes CASSLISSDTQYF. Using reference TRBV5-1 and TRBJ2-3 for the parts outside the CDR3, the full variable domain is KAGVTQTPRYLIKTRGQQVTLSCSPISGHRSVSWYQQTPGQGLQFLFEYFSETQRNKGNFPGRFSGRQFSNSRSEMNVSTLELGDSALYLCASSLISSDTQYFGPGTRLTVL.